This TCR beta chain stems from a study of T-cell memory formation after mild COVID-19. Each CDR3 protein is one row after TCRdb ran MiXCR on the 5' RACE reads. The profile covers roughly 480,000 distinct CDR3 sequences, with 20% to 30% appearing a single time and under 15% taken by the ten largest. Germline loops: CDR1 SQVTM, CDR2 ANQGSEA. The J segment lost 1 base and the V segment lost 4 bases, leaving 11 bases of the junction unmatched. This CDR3 is built from 16 residues. There are a few counts of this clonotype. The receptor was isolated from an adult woman who had mild COVID-19 (a few samples of this study predate the infection). Cell type and time point are not known. Sample: PBMCs or a T cell subset sorted from them (not recorded which). The chain combines TRBV29-1 with TRBJ2-5; TRBD2 matches 8 bases. The CDR3, as DNA: TGCAGCGTTGCCTCGGAAGGAAGCGGGAGCCAAGAGACCCAGTACTTC. Protein: CSVASEGSGSQETQYF.